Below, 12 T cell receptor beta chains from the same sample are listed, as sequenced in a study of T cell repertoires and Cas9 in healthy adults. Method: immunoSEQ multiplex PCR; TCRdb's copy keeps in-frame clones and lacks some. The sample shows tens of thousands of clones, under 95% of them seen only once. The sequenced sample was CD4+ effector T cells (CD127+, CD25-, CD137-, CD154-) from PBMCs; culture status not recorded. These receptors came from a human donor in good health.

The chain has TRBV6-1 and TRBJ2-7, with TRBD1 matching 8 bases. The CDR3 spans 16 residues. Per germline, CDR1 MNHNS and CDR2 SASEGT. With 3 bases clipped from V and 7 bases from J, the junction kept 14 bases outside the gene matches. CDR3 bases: TGTGCCAGCAGTGATCCCCGGGACAGGCCTGTTAAGGAGCAGTACTTC. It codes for CASSDPRDRPVKEQYF.

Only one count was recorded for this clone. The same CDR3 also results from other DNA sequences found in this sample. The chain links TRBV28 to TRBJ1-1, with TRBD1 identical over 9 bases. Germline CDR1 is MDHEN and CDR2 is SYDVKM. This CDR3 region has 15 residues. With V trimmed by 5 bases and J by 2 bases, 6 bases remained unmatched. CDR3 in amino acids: CASSPLGQGNTEAFF. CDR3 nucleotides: TGTGCCAGCAGTCCCTTGGGACAGGGAAACACTGAAGCTTTCTTT.

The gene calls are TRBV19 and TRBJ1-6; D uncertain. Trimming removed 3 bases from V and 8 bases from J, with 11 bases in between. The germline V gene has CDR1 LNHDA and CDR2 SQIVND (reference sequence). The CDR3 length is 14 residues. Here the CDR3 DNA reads TGTGCCAGTAGTATGAGGGCTGTCGATTCACCCCTCCACTTT. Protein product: CASSMRAVDSPLHF.

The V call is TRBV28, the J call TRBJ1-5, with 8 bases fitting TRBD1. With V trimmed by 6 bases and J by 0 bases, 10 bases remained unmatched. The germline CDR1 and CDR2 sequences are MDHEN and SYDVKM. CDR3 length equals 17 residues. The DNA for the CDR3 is TGTGCCAGCAGGAACCGGGACAGGAGCTATAGCAATCAGCCCCAGCATTTT. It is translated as CASRNRDRSYSNQPQHF. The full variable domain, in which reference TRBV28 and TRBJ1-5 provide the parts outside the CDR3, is DVKVTQSSRYLVKRTGEKVFLECVQDMDHENMFWYRQDPGLGLRLIYFSYDVKMKEKGDIPEGYSVSREKKERFSLILESASTNQTSMYLCASRNRDRSYSNQPQHFGDGTRLSIL.

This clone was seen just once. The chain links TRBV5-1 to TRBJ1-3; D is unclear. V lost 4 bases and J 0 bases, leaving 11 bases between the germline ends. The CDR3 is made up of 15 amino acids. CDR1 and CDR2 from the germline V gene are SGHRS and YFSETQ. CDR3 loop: CASSPSQASGNTIYF. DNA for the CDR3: TGCGCCAGCAGCCCGAGTCAGGCCTCTGGAAACACCATATATTTT.

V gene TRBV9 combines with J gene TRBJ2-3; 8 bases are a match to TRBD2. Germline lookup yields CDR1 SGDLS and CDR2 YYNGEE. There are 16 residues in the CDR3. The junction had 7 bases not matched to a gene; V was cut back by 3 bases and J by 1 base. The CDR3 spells CASSALPTSGTDTQYF. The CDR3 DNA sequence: TGTGCCAGCAGCGCCCTACCGACTAGCGGCACAGATACGCAGTATTTT. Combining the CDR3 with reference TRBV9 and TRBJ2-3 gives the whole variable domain DSGVTQTPKHLITATGQRVTLRCSPRSGDLSVYWYQQSLDQGLQFLIQYYNGEERAKGNILERFSAQQFPDLHSELNLSSLELGDSALYFCASSALPTSGTDTQYFGPGTRLTVL.

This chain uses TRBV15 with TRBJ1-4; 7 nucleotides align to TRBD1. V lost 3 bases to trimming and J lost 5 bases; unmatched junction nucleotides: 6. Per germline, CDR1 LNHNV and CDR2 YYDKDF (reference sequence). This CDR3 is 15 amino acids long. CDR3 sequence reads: CATSSRQGSNEKLFF. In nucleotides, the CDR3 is TGTGCCACCAGCAGTAGACAGGGCTCCAATGAAAAACTGTTTTTT. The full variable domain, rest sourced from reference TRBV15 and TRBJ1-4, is DAMVIQNPRYQVTQFGKPVTLSCSQTLNHNVMYWYQQKSSQAPKLLFHYYDKDFNNEADTPDNFQSRRPNTSFCFLDIRSPGLGDTAMYLCATSSRQGSNEKLFFGSGTQLSVL.

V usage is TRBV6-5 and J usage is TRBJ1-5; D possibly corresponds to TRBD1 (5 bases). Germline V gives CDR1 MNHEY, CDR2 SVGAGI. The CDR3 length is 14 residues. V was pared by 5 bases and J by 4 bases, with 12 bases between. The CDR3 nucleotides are TGTGCCAGCAGTGAGGCAGGGACTAATCAGCCCCAGCATTTT. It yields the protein CASSEAGTNQPQHF.

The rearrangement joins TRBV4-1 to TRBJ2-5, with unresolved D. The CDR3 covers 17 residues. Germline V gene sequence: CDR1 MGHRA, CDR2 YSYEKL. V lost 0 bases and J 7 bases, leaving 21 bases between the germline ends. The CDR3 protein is CASSQDPLGWVIGTQYF. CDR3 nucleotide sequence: TGCGCCAGCAGCCAAGATCCCCTGGGGTGGGTAATAGGGACCCAGTACTTC.

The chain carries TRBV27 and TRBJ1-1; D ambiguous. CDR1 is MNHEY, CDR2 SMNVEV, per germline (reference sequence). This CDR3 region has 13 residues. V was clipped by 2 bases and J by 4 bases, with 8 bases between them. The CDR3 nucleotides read TGTGCCAGCAGTTTAATCGGGAGCACTGAAGCTTTCTTT. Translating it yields CASSLIGSTEAFF.

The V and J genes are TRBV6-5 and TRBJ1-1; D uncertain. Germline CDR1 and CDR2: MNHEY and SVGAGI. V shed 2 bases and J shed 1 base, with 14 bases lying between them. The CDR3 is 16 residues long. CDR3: CASSYEGGRGNTEAFF. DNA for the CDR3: TGTGCCAGCAGTTACGAGGGAGGGCGGGGGAACACTGAAGCTTTCTTT.

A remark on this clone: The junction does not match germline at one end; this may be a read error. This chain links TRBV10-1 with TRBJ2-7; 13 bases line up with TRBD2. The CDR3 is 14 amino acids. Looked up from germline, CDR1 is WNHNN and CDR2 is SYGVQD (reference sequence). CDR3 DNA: TGCGCCAGCAGTCGGACTAGCGGGGGCTACGGGCAGTACTTC. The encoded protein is CASSRTSGGYGQYF.